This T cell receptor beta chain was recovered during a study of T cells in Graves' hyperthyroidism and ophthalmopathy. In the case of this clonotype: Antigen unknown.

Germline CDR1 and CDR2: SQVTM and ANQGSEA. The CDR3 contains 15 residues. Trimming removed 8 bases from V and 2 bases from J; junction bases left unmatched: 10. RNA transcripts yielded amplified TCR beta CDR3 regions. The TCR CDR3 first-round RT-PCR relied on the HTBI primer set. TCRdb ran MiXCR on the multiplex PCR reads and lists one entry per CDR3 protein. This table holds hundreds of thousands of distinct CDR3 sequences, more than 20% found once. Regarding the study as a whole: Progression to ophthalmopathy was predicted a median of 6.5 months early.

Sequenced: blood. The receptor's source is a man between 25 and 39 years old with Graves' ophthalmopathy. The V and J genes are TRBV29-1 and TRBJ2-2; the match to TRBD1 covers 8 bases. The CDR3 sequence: CSTGGQGSNTGELFF. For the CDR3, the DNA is TGCAGCACCGGTGGACAGGGAAGCAACACCGGGGAGCTGTTTTTT.